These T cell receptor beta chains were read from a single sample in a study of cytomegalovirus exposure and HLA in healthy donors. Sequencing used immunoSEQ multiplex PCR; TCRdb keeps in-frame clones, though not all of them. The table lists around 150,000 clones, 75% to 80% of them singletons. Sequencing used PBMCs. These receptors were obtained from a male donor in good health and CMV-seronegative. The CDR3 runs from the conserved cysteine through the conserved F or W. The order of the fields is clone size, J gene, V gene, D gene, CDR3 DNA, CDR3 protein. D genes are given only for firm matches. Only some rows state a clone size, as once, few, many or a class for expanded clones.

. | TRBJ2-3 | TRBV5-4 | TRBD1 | TGTGCCAGCAGCCCTCCGGGACAGGGATTGAGAAATACGCAGTATTTT | CASSPPGQGLRNTQYF
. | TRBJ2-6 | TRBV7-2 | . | TGTGCCAGCAGCTTATCCCCGGTCGGCTCTGGGGCCAACGTCCTGACTTTC | CASSLSPVGSGANVLTF
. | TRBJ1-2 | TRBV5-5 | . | TGTGCCAGCAGCTTGTATTCAGGGCAAGGCTTCGGCTACACCTTC | CASSLYSGQGFGYTF
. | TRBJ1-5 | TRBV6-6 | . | TGTGCCAGCAGTTACTCGGTGGCCGCTAATCAGCCCCAGCATTTT | CASSYSVAANQPQHF
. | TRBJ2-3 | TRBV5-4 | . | TGTGCCAGCAGTCTCCCGGGGGTCGATACGCAGTATTTT | CASSLPGVDTQYF
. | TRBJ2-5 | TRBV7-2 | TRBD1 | TGTGCCAGCAGCTTAATCAGGGGGCCCCAAGAGACCCAGTACTTC | CASSLIRGPQETQYF
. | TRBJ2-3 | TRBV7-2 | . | TGTGCCAGCAGCCAAGACGCAGGGCGGGATACGCAGTATTTT | CASSQDAGRDTQYF
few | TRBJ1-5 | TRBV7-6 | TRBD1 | TGTGCCAGCAGCCTCCGGGACAGTGAGGATCAGCCCCAGCATTTT | CASSLRDSEDQPQHF
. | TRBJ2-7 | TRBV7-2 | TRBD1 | TGTGCCAGCAGCTCGGGGACAGGCTATGCCTACGAGCAGTACTTC | CASSSGTGYAYEQYF
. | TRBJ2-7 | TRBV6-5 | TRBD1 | TGTGCCAGCAGCCCCGGGACAGGGATAAGATACGAGCAGTACTTC | CASSPGTGIRYEQYF
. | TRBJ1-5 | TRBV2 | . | TGTGCCAGCAGGGGGACTGGGGGGGCCCAGCCCCAGCATTTT | CASRGTGGAQPQHF
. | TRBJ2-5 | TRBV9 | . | TGTGCCAGCAGTAGTTTCCCCAGGGAGACCCAGTACTTC | CASSSFPRETQYF
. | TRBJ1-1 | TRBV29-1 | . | TGCAGCGTGAGGGGGGGACTGAACACTGAAGCTTTCTTT | CSVRGGLNTEAFF
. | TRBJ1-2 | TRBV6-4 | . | TGTGCCAGCAGTGAATCTTCCTCCGGGACACCAAACTATGGCTACACCTTC | CASSESSSGTPNYGYTF
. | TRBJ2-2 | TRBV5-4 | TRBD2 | TGTGCCAGCAGCTTGCGAGCGGGGGGCCCCGGGGAGCTGTTTTTT | CASSLRAGGPGELFF
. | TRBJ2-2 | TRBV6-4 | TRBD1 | TGTGCCAGCAGTGACGGGGGACAGGGCAACACCGGGGAGCTGTTTTTT | CASSDGGQGNTGELFF
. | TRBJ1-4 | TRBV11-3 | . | TGTGCCAGCAGTCCCCAGCGGGGGAAACTGTTTTTT | CASSPQRGKLFF
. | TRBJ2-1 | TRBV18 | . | TGTGCCAGCTCACCGACACGACAATACAATGAGCAGTTCTTC | CASSPTRQYNEQFF
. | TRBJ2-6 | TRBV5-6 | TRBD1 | TGTGCCAGCAGCCCGGACAGGGGATACTCTGGGGCCAACGTCCTGACTTTC | CASSPDRGYSGANVLTF
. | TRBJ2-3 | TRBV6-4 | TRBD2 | TGTGCCAGCAGTGTCCTAGCGGGGGGCACAGATACGCAGTATTTT | CASSVLAGGTDTQYF
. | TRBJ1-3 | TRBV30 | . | TGTGCCTGGACGCAGGGGACTGGAAACACCATATATTTT | CAWTQGTGNTIYF
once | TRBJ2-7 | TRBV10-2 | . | TGCGCCAGCAGTGAGGCAGACGCTCAGGGCTACGAGCAGTACTTC | CASSEADAQGYEQYF
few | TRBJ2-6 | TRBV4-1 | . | TGCGCCAGCAGCCAAGGGGCGTCTACCAGCTCTGGGGCCAACGTCCTGACTTTC | CASSQGASTSSGANVLTF
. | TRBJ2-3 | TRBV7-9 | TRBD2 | TGTGCCAGCAGCGCCTCCGGGACTAGCACCGATACGCAGTATTTT | CASSASGTSTDTQYF
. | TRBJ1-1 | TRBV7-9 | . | TGTGCCAGCAGCTTACAGGGCGGAAACACTGAAGCTTTCTTT | CASSLQGGNTEAFF
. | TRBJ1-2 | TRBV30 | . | TGTGCCTGGAATTGGAACAGGAACTATGGCTACACCTTC | CAWNWNRNYGYTF
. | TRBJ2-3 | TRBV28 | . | TGTGCCAGCAGCACCAGGCGTAGCACAGATACGCAGTATTTT | CASSTRRSTDTQYF
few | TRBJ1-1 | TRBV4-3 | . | TGCGCCAGCAGCCAAGACCTGGGGCAGGGCACTGAAGCTTTCTTT | CASSQDLGQGTEAFF
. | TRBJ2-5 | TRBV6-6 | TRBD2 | TGTGCCAGTCGTAGGTCTAGCGGGGGCCCCCAAGAGACCCAGTACTTC | CASRRSSGGPQETQYF
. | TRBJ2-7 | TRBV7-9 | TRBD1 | TGTTCCAGCAGCTTAGGCAGGGGGTACGAGCAGTACTTC | CSSSLGRGYEQYF
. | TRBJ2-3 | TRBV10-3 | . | TGTGCCATCAGTGATCGGTCAGATACGCAGTATTTT | CAISDRSDTQYF
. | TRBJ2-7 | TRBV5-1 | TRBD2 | TGCGCCAGCAGCGTGACAGCGGGGGGGCCACACGAGCAGTACTTC | CASSVTAGGPHEQYF
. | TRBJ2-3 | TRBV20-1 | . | TGCAGTGCTGCTCGAGGGGATACGCAGTATTTT | CSAARGDTQYF
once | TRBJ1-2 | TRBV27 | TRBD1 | TGTGCCAGCAGTCCGCTCGGACAGGCTTATGGCTACACCTTC | CASSPLGQAYGYTF
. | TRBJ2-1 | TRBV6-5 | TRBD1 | TGTGCCAGCAGTTACGGGGACAGGCGGTACAATGAGCAGTTCTTC | CASSYGDRRYNEQFF
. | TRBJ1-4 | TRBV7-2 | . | TGTGCCAGCAGCCCAGGGGAAGGCGAAAAACTGTTTTTT | CASSPGEGEKLFF
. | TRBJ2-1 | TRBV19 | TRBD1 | TGTGCCAGTAGTTTCCAGACAGGGGGCAATGAGCAGTTCTTC | CASSFQTGGNEQFF
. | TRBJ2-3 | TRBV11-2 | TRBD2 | TGTGCCAGCAGCTCGTGGACTAGCGGCACAGATACGCAGTATTTT | CASSSWTSGTDTQYF
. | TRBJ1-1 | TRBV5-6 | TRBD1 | TGTGCCAGCAGCCAGGGGGCAAGGACTGAAGCTTTCTTT | CASSQGARTEAFF
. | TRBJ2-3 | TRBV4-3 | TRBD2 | TGCGCCAGCAGCCAAGTATTAAGCGGGGGGCCAGATACGCAGTATTTT | CASSQVLSGGPDTQYF
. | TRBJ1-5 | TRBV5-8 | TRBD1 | TGTGCCAGCAGATCGGACAGGTTTCAGCCCCAGCATTTT | CASRSDRFQPQHF
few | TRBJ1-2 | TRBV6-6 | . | TGTGCCAGCAGTTTTATGTATGATGGCTACACCTTC | CASSFMYDGYTF
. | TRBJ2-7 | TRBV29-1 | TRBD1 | TGCAGCGTTGGCTTGGACAGGGAGCGGGCCTACGAGCAGTACTTC | CSVGLDRERAYEQYF
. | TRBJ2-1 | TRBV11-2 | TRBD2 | TGTGCCAGCAGCTCGCCGGGACTAGCGGGGGGCAGAGATGAGCAGTTCTTC | CASSSPGLAGGRDEQFF
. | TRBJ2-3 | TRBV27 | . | TGTGCCAGCAGCCCTACAGGGAAGTGGACAGATACGCAGTATTTT | CASSPTGKWTDTQYF
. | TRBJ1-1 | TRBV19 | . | TGTGCCAGTAGTATAGATTTGGCCATTCCCAAAGCTTTCTTT | CASSIDLAIPKAFF
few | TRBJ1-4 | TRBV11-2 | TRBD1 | TGTGCCAGCAGCTCTAGGACAGGGAGGACTAATGAAAAACTGTTTTTT | CASSSRTGRTNEKLFF
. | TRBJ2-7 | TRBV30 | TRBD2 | TGTGCCTGGGGCGGGACTAGCGGGGGCCACGAGCAGTACTTC | CAWGGTSGGHEQYF
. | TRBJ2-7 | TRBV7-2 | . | TGTGCCAGCAGCTTAGCTGGGGCGGAGCAGTACTTC | CASSLAGAEQYF
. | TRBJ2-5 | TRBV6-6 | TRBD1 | TGTGCCAGCAGTTACGGGGGACAGGAGACCCAGTACTTC | CASSYGGQETQYF
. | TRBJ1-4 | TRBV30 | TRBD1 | TGTGCCTGGAGCCCCGGACAGGCAACTAATGAAAAACTGTTTTTT | CAWSPGQATNEKLFF